One sample yielded the 15 T cell receptor beta chains listed below, sequenced in a study of blood T cell repertoires in COVID-19. Clones were read by immunoSEQ multiplex PCR, and TCRdb kept only the in-frame ones, dropping some. The sample shows roughly 250,000 clones, around 90% of them seen only once. Material: peripheral blood. These receptors originate from a man younger than 45 with COVID-19, enrolled during active disease.

V usage is TRBV24-1 and J usage is TRBJ2-1, with TRBD2 matching 8 bases. The CDR3 length is 16 residues. Germline assignment: CDR1 KGHDR and CDR2 SFDVKD. The V gene end was trimmed by 2 bases and the J gene end by 4 bases; junction bases not matched to a gene: 6. CDR3 sequence (DNA): TGTGCCACCAGTGATTCACACGGCGGGGGGTACAATGAGCAGTTCTTC. Protein: CATSDSHGGGYNEQFF.

This sequence joins TRBV3-1 (or the pseudogene TRBV3-2) and TRBJ1-1; no reliable D call. Looked up from germline, CDR1 is LGHDT and CDR2 is YNNKEL (reference sequence). The CDR3 has 15 residues. V was pared by 2 bases and J by 1 base, with 11 bases between. CDR3 protein: CASSQRPAANTEAFF. CDR3 nucleotide sequence: TGTGCCAGCAGCCAAAGACCGGCGGCGAACACTGAAGCTTTCTTT.

The chain couples TRBV27 to TRBJ2-7; 8 positions agree with TRBD1. Per the germline V gene, CDR1 is MNHEY and CDR2 is SMNVEV (reference sequence). Trimming cost V 2 bases and J 3 bases; bases outside gene matches: 12. The CDR3 runs 17 residues. CDR3 in DNA: TGTGCCAGCAGTTTAACCGGCTCAGGGGGCTTCCGCTACGAGCAGTACTTC. Amino acid sequence: CASSLTGSGGFRYEQYF.

V usage is TRBV7-9 and J usage is TRBJ1-5; maybe TRBD1 (6 bases). The ends were cut back, 5 bases at V and 5 bases at J, with 13 bases in the middle. The CDR3 has 14 amino acids. Germline V gene sequence: CDR1 SEHNR, CDR2 FQNEAQ (reference sequence). The CDR3 sequence is CASSLDRIDQPQHF. The CDR3 coding sequence is TGTGCCAGCAGCCTAGACAGGATAGATCAGCCCCAGCATTTT.

V and J are TRBV19 and TRBJ2-4; D is unclear. CDR1 and CDR2 (germline): LNHDA, SQIVND (reference sequence). V lost 7 bases and J lost 2, with 12 bases in between. This CDR3 spans 14 amino acids. CDR3 sequence: CASKSPGTKNIQYF. For the CDR3, the DNA is TGTGCCAGTAAATCCCCAGGTACCAAAAACATTCAGTACTTC.

The rearrangement joins TRBV5-4 to TRBJ2-7; D might be TRBD2 (5 bases). The CDR3 length is 15 residues. Trimming took 0 bases from V and 3 from J, leaving 13 bases between them. Germline V gene data show CDR1 as SGHNT and CDR2 as YYREEE (reference sequence). CDR3 residues: CASSLAGVANYEQYF. As DNA, the CDR3 is TGTGCCAGCAGCTTGGCCGGGGTGGCCAACTACGAGCAGTACTTC.

The rearrangement joins TRBV24-1 to TRBJ2-7; TRBD1 aligns across 10 bases. J lost 7 bases, V lost 4 bases, and 15 bases had no gene match. CDR1 KGHDR and CDR2 SFDVKD come from the germline V gene. The CDR3 length is 17 residues. CDR3 DNA: TGTGCCACCAGTGAAGATATTTATCGACAGGGGGCCGGGGAGCAGTACTTC. This translates into CATSEDIYRQGAGEQYF.

The gene calls are TRBV4-2 and TRBJ2-4, with 7 bases lining up with TRBD1. Germline V gene sequence: CDR1 LGHNA, CDR2 YNFKEQ. CDR3 length: 14 residues. With V trimmed by 0 bases and J by 7 bases, 3 bases remained unmatched. The CDR3 sequence is CASSQDRRGNIQYF. The CDR3 DNA reads as TGTGCCAGCAGCCAAGATCGCAGGGGGAACATTCAGTACTTC.

This clone was seen only once. This chain connects TRBV3-1 (or the pseudogene TRBV3-2) to TRBJ2-3, with 9 nucleotides matching TRBD2. Germline CDR1 and CDR2: LGHDT and YNNKEL (reference sequence). This CDR3 contains 17 residues. The ends lost 0 bases at V and 6 bases at J; junction bases unmatched: 10. CDR3: CASSQDGGGGAFDTQYF. DNA of the CDR3: TGTGCCAGCAGCCAAGATGGGGGCGGGGGGGCCTTTGATACGCAGTATTTT.

The chain links TRBV7-6 to TRBJ2-1; 10 positions match TRBD1. The length of the CDR3 is 15 residues. Germline CDR1 is SGHVS and CDR2 is FNYEAQ. V shed 1 base and J 6 bases; nucleotides not matched to a gene: 3. The CDR3 reads CASSLVRTGGNEQFF. In DNA form, the CDR3 reads TGTGCCAGCAGCTTAGTTAGGACAGGGGGCAATGAGCAGTTCTTC.

This chain uses TRBV14 with TRBJ2-3; 9 bases match TRBD2. The V gene end was trimmed by 3 bases and the J gene end by 4 bases; junction bases not matched to a gene: 8. This CDR3 is 16 amino acids long. The germline V gene has CDR1 SGHDN and CDR2 FVKESK. The CDR3 DNA sequence: TGTGCCAGCAGCCATTGGAGCGGGGGGATGTCAGATACGCAGTATTTT. As protein: CASSHWSGGMSDTQYF.

This clone was recorded once. The chain has TRBV19 and TRBJ1-4; D may be TRBD1 (5 bases). This CDR3 region has 14 residues. V lost 3 bases and J 8 bases, leaving 13 bases between the germline ends. The V gene's germline CDR1 is LNHDA and CDR2 SQIVND (reference sequence). CDR3 nucleotide sequence: TGTGCCAGTAGTATGGGGGGACGTAGCGAAAAACTGTTTTTT. Amino acids: CASSMGGRSEKLFF.

The chain carries TRBV27 and TRBJ2-1; 12 bases map to TRBD2. The CDR3 has 18 amino acids. Trimming took 3 bases from V and 2 from J; bases not matched to a gene: 8. CDR1 is MNHEY, CDR2 SMNVEV, per germline (reference sequence). DNA of the CDR3: TGTGCCAGCAGTTTGGCTAGCGGGGGGGAGGGCCCCTACAATGAGCAGTTCTTC. Its translation is CASSLASGGEGPYNEQFF.

The gene calls are TRBV10-3 and TRBJ2-1; TRBD2 matches at 8 bases. CDR3 size: 14 residues. Per germline, CDR1 ENHRY and CDR2 SYGVKD. V lost 4 bases and J lost 4; bases outside the gene matches: 3. CDR3 DNA: TGTGCCATCAGTGGAGGCGGGGGGTACAATGAGCAGTTCTTC. Encoded protein: CAISGGGGYNEQFF.

The rearrangement links TRBV18 to TRBJ1-1; 8 bases map to TRBD1. The CDR3 runs 16 residues. The germline V gene has CDR1 KGHSH and CDR2 LQKENI. V trimming: 3 bases; J trimming: 5 bases; junction bases outside the gene matches: 11. CDR3 residues: CASSPFPTGEETEAFF. In DNA form, the CDR3 reads TGTGCCAGCTCACCTTTTCCGACAGGGGAGGAGACTGAAGCTTTCTTT. Based on the CDR3 plus reference TRBV18 and TRBJ1-1, the full variable domain is NAGVMQNPRHLVRRRGQEARLRCSPMKGHSHVYWYRQLPEEGLKFMVYLQKENIIDESGMPKERFSAEFPKEGPSILRIQQVVRGDSAAYFCASSPFPTGEETEAFFGQGTRLTVV.